The T cell receptor (beta chain) described here comes from a study of T cell repertoires in cytomegalovirus infection. Each CDR3 protein gets one entry after TCRdb re-called the reads with MiXCR. The profile covers around 530,000 distinct CDR3 sequences, with 26% appearing a single time and approximately 13% taken by the ten largest. This clonotype was seen a handful of times. What it binds is not known. Regarding the study as a whole: Cumulative frequency of public TCR beta families picked out carriers of CMV plus the relevant HLA.

The CDR3 covers 17 residues. V was clipped by 5 bases and J by 0 bases, with 14 bases between them. Germline V lookup: CDR1 SGHVS, CDR2 FNYEAQ. The chain has TRBV7-6 and TRBJ2-6; maybe TRBD1 (6 bases). The sequence derives from a human donor in good health (CMV status not recorded). Some clones in this sample may be carry-over from other donors' samples. The sequenced material came from PBMCs. The DNA for the CDR3 is TGTGCCAGCAGCGTAGGCAAGGGGGACTCTGGGGCCAACGTCCTGACTTTC. This codes for CASSVGKGDSGANVLTF.